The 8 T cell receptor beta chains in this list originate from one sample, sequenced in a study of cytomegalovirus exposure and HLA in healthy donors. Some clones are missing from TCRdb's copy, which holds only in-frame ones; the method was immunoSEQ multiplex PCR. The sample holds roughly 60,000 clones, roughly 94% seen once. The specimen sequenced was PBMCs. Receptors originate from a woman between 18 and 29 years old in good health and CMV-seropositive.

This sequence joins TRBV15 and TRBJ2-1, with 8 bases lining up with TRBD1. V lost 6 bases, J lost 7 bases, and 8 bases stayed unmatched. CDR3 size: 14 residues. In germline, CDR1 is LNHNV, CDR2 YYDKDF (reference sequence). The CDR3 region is CATRIQGARNEQFF. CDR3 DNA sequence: TGTGCCACCAGGATCCAGGGGGCCAGGAATGAGCAGTTCTTC.

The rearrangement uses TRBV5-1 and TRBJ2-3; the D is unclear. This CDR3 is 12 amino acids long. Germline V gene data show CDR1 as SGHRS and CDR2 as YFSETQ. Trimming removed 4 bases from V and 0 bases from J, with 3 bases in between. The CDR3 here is CASSPSTDTQYF. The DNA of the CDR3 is TGCGCCAGCAGCCCTAGCACAGATACGCAGTATTTT.

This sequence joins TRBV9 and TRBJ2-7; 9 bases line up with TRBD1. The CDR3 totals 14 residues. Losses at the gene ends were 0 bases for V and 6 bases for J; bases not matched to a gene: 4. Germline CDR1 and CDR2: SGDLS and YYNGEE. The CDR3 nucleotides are TGTGCCAGCAGCGTAGGGGACAGGGTCGGCGAGCAGTACTTC. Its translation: CASSVGDRVGEQYF.

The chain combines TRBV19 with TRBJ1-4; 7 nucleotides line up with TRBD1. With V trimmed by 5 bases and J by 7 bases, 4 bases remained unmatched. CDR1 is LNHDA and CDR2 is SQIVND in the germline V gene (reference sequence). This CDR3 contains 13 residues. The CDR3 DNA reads TGTGCCAGTAGTCCGAGGGACAGTGAAAAACTGTTTTTT. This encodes CASSPRDSEKLFF. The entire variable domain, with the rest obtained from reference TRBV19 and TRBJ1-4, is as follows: DGGITQSPKYLFRKEGQNVTLSCEQNLNHDAMYWYRQDPGQGLRLIYYSQIVNDFQKGDIAEGYSVSREKKESFPLTVTSAQKNPTAFYLCASSPRDSEKLFFGSGTQLSVL.

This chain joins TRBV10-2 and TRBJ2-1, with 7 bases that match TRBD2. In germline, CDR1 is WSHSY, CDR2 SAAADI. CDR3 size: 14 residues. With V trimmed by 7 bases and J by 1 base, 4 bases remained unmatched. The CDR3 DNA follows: TGCGCCAGCACCCCAGCGGGGTCCTACAATGAGCAGTTCTTC. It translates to CASTPAGSYNEQFF.

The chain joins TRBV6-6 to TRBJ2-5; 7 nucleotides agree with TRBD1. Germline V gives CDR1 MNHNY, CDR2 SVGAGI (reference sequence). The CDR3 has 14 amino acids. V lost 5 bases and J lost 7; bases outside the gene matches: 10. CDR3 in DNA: TGTGCCAGCAGTCCCGGGCCCCCAGGGGGGACCCAGTACTTC. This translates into CASSPGPPGGTQYF.

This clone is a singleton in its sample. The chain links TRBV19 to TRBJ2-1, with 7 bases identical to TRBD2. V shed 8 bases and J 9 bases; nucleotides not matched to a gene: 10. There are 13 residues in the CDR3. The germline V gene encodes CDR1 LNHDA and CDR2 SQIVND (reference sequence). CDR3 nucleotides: TGTGCCAGTTTGGGGGAGGGCCCAGGTGAGCAGTTCTTC. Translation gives CASLGEGPGEQFF. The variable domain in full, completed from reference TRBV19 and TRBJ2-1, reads DGGITQSPKYLFRKEGQNVTLSCEQNLNHDAMYWYRQDPGQGLRLIYYSQIVNDFQKGDIAEGYSVSREKKESFPLTVTSAQKNPTAFYLCASLGEGPGEQFFGPGTRLTVL.

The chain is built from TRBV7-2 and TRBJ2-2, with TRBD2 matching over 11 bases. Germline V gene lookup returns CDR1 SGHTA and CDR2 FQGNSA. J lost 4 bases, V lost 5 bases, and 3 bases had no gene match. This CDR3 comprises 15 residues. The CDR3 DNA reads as TGTGCCAGCAGCCTTAGCGGGAGGGCCACCGGGGAGCTGTTTTTT. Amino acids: CASSLSGRATGELFF.